This T cell receptor beta chain was captured in a study of radiotherapy plus CTLA-4 blockade in lung cancer. This table comes from immunoSEQ multiplex PCR, and its TCRdb copy is limited to in-frame clones, with some not included. The sample carries some 50,000 clones, 65% to 85% recorded once. Trimming shortened V by 0 bases and J by 6 bases, and 12 bases separated the two germline ends. This CDR3 comprises 15 residues. Per the germline V gene, CDR1 is SGHDN and CDR2 is FVKESK. This TCR was sampled from a human donor with non-small cell lung cancer who had a partial response to radiotherapy plus ipilimumab. This chain joins TRBV14 and TRBJ2-4; the D gene is possibly TRBD1 (5 bases). Sample: peripheral blood, taken from a patient treated with radiotherapy plus ipilimumab. CDR3 region: CASSQDSQDRNIQYF. CDR3 coding DNA: TGTGCCAGCAGCCAAGATTCACAGGACCGAAACATTCAGTACTTC.